This TCR beta chain came from a study of blood T cell repertoires in COVID-19 (dated by TCRdb to 2018 to 2021). In the study overall: Collaborator samples came from the United States, Italy and Spain and covered acute and convalescent phases of COVID-19. The prospective study material was composed of cDNA or gDNA derived from T cells, B-cell-depleted T cells, or PBMCs. The dataset comprised deeply sampled blood TCRbeta repertoires from subjects exposed to, actively infected with, or recovered from COVID-19. The repertoires were made available in a free public database intended to serve as a resource for research on the immune response to SARS-CoV-2. Samples were obtained from the ongoing ImmuneRACE study (first 160 participants) and from over 1,000 subjects provided by 6 global collaborators. Nearly every sample came with metadata listing a de-identified subject ID, COVID-19 status, age in years and sex. Where available, HLA class I and class II types were obtained from metadata supplied by the sample provider rather than from assay-based typing. The paper's findings and limits, for the study overall: The amount of clinical and demographic metadata varied by source and participant and was provided uncurated.

Collaborating institutions collected whole blood in K2EDTA tubes following their own protocols. For TCRbeta analysis, collaborators shipped samples as frozen whole blood, isolated PBMCs, or DNA extracted from either of those sample types. The CDR3 contains 14 residues, cysteine and phenylalanine counted. The read is trimmed to its CDR3 DNA, 42 bases read in frame from base 1. Taken from the germline V gene, the CDR1 and CDR2 loops are SNHLY and FYNNEI. V has 5 bases trimmed and J has 5 bases trimmed; junction bases matching no gene number 3. TCRbeta CDR3 regions were amplified from genomic DNA by means of the immunoSEQ Assay, a bias-controlled multiplex PCR. On the study's bioinformatics: Nucleated cell counts per sample were estimated from amplification of reference gene primers within the assay. To quantify the absolute abundance of each unique TCRbeta CDR3 rearrangement, sequence reads were collapsed and filtered. For each sample, productive Simpson clonality was calculated as the square root of Simpson's diversity index across productive rearrangements. The table was pulled from immuneACCESS by TCRdb, which kept in-frame rearrangements only. Such tables lose some clones; where checked, under half of the loss comes from unresolved V genes, and the rest has no known cause. The V and J calls and the clone size are those of that table, but D and trimming were determined from the DNA. Within this sample are about 80,000 clones, with roughly four fifths of them counted one time only. In total, the top ten clones hold 21% of the sample.

This clone is a singleton in its sample. Its antigen specificity is not known. Base qualities are not recorded, but no much larger clone differs from it by a single base. Sequenced material: peripheral blood. The rearranged chain carries TRBV2 and TRBJ1-4, with 9 bases matching TRBD1. The sequence was collected from a human donor in a cohort sampled during active COVID-19. Here is the DNA: TGTGCCAGCAGTCCGGGGACAGGGAATGAAAAACTGTTTTTT. Translated, this gives CASSPGTGNEKLFF.